These T cell receptor beta chains were read from a single sample in a study of shared clonotypes between healthy human individuals. The table came from immunoSEQ multiplex PCR; TCRdb's copy has only in-frame clones and leaves some out. Counted here are approximately 640,000 clones, 55% to 75% occurring once; the ten biggest clones make up 1.8%. Input material: memory CD4+ T cells sorted from blood. Every receptor here comes from a young woman in good health. Both conserved end residues are part of each CDR3. The order of the fields is J gene, V gene, CDR3 protein.

>TRBJ1-4|TRBV28
CASKNGGGEKLFF
>TRBJ2-7|TRBV28
CASSFYGTGSSYEQYF
>TRBJ2-1|TRBV5-1
CASAIDYSYNEQFF
>TRBJ1-4|TRBV29-1
CSATETTNEKLFF
>TRBJ2-3|TRBV5-6
CASSSDGGRGADTQYF
>TRBJ2-1|TRBV19
CASSMQGRSYNEQFF
>TRBJ1-2|TRBV11-2
CASSLGVGYGYTF
>TRBJ2-3|TRBV29-1
CSVRQGFGTDTQYF
>TRBJ1-2|TRBV11-2
CASRPTQGNYGYTF
>TRBJ2-7|TRBV5-8
CASSTAFGDYHIYEQYF
>TRBJ2-7|TRBV19
CASSSGQPYEQYF
>TRBJ1-5|TRBV7-9
CASSLYVGPGGGSNQPQHF
>TRBJ2-1|TRBV28
CASSPYLAGANNEQFF
>TRBJ1-2|TRBV10-3
CAISESGGYTF
>TRBJ1-1|TRBV5-8
CAGSGTAEAFF
>TRBJ2-1|TRBV23-1
CASSQNRGKQFF
>TRBJ2-3|TRBV28
CASSESSGISPDTQYF
>TRBJ2-2|TRBV9
CASSVVAGTGELFF
>TRBJ2-1|TRBV19
CASSIRLAGAYNEQFF
>TRBJ1-5|TRBV29-1
CSARDTTSNQPQHF